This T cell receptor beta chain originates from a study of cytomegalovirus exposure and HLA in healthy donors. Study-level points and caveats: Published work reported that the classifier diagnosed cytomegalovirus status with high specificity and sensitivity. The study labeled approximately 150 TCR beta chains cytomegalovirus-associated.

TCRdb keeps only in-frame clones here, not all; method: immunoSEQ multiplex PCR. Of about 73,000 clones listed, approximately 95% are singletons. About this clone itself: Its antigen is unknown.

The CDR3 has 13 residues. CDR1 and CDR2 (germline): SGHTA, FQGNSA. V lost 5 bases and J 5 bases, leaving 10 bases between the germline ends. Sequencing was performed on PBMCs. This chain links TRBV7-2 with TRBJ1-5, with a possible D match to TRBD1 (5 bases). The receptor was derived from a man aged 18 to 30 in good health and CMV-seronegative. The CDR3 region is CASSPRGDQPQHF. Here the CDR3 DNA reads TGTGCCAGCAGCCCGCGGGGGGATCAGCCCCAGCATTTT.